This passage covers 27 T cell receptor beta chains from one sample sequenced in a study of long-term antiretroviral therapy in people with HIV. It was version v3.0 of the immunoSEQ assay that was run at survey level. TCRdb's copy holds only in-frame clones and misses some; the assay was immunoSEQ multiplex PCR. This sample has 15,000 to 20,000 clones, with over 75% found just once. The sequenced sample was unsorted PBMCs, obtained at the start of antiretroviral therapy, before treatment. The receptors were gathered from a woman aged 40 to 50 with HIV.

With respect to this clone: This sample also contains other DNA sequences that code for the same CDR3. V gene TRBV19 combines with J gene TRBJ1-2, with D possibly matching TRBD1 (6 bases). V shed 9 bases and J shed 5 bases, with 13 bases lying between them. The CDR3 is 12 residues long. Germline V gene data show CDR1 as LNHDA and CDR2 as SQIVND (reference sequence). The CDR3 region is CASSGGQYGYTF. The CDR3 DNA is TGTGCCAGCTCCGGGGGGCAGTATGGCTACACCTTC. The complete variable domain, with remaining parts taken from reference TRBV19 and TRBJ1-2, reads DGGITQSPKYLFRKEGQNVTLSCEQNLNHDAMYWYRQDPGQGLRLIYYSQIVNDFQKGDIAEGYSVSREKKESFPLTVTSAQKNPTAFYLCASSGGQYGYTFGSGTRLTVV.

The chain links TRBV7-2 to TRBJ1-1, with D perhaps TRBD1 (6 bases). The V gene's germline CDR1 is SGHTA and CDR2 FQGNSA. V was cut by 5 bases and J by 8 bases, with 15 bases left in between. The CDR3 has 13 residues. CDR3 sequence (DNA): TGTGCCAGCAGCCATCCGACAGGACGGGAAGCTTTCTTT. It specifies CASSHPTGREAFF.

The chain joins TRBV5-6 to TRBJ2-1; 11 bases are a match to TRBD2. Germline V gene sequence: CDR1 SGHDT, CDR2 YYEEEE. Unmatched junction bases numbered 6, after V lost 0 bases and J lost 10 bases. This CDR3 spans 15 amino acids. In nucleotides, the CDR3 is TGTGCCAGCAGCTTGGTAGCGGGGGGGCTCCGAGAGCAGTTCTTC. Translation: CASSLVAGGLREQFF.

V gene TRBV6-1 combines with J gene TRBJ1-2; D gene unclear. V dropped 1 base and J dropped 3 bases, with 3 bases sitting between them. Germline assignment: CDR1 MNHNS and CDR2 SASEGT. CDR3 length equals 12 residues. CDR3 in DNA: TGTGCCAGCAGTGAAGGCTACTATGGCTACACCTTC. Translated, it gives CASSEGYYGYTF.

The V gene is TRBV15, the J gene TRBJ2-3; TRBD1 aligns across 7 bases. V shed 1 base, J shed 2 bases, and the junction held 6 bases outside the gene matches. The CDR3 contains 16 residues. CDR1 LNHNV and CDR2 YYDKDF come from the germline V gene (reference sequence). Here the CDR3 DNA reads TGTGCCACCAGCAGAGGGGTAAAGGGGGCCACAGATACGCAGTATTTT. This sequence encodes CATSRGVKGATDTQYF.

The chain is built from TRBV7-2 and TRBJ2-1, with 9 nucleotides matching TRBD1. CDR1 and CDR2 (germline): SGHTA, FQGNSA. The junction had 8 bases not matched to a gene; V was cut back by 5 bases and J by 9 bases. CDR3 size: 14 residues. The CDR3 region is CASSRPGTGIEQFF. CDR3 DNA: TGTGCCAGCAGCCGTCCCGGGACAGGGATTGAGCAGTTCTTC.

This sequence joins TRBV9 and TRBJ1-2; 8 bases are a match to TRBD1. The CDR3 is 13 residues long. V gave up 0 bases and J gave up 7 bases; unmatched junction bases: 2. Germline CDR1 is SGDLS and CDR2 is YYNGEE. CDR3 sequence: CASSVEQGGGYTF. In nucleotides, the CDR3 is TGTGCCAGCAGCGTAGAACAGGGGGGTGGCTACACCTTC.

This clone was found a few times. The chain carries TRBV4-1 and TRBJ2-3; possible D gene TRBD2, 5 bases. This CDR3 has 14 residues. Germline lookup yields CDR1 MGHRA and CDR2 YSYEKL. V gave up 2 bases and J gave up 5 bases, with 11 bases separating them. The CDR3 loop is CASSQRIGGDTQYF. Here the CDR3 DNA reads TGCGCCAGCAGCCAAAGGATAGGAGGAGATACGCAGTATTTT.

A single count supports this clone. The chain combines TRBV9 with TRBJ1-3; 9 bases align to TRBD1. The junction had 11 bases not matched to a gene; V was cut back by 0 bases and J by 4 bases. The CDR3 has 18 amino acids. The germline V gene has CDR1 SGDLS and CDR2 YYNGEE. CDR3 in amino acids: CASSVATGLGQGGNTIYF. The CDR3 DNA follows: TGTGCCAGCAGCGTAGCTACGGGGCTTGGACAGGGGGGAAACACCATATATTTT.

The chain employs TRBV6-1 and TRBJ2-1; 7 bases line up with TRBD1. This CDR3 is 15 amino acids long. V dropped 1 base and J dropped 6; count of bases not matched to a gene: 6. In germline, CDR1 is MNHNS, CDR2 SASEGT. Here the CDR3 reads CASSEGGGLLNEQFF. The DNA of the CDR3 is TGTGCCAGCAGTGAAGGAGGGGGCTTACTCAATGAGCAGTTCTTC.

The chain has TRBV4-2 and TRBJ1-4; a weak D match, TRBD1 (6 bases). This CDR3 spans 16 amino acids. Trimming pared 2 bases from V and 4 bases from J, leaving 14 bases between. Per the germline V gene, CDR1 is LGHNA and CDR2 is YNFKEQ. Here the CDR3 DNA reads TGTGCCAGCAGCCAACAAACAGGGTTCCGTAATGAAAAACTGTTTTTT. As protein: CASSQQTGFRNEKLFF.

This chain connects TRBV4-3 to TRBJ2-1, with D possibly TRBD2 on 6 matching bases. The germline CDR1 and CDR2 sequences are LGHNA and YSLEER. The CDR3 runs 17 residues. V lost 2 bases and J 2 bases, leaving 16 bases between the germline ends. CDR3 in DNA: TGCGCCAGCAGCCAAAGCGGAGCTAGCGTTGCCTACAATGAGCAGTTCTTC. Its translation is CASSQSGASVAYNEQFF.

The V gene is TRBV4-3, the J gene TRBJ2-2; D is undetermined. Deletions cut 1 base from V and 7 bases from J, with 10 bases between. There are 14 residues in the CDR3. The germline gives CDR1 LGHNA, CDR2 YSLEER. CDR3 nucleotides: TGCGCCAGCAGCCAAGTCCCAGGCCGCGGGGAGCTGTTTTTT. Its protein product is CASSQVPGRGELFF.

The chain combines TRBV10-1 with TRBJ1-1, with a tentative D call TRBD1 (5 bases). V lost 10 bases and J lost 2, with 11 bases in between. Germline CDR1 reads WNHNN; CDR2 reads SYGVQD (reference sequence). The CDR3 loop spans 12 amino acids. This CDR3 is CANTTDNTEAFF. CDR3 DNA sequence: TGCGCCAACACGACAGATAACACTGAAGCTTTCTTT.

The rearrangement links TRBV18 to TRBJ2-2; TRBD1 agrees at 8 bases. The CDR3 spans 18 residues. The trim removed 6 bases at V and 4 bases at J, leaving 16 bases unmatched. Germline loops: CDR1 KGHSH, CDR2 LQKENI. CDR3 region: CASSPIMGSGQVTGELFF. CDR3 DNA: TGTGCCAGCTCCCCTATCATGGGGTCGGGACAGGTCACCGGGGAGCTGTTTTTT.

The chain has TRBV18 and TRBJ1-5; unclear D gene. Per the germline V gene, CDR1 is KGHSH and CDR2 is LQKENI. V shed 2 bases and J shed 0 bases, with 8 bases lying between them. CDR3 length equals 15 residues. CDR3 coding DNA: TGTGCCAGCTCACCAGGCCTTAATAGCAATCAGCCCCAGCATTTT. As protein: CASSPGLNSNQPQHF.

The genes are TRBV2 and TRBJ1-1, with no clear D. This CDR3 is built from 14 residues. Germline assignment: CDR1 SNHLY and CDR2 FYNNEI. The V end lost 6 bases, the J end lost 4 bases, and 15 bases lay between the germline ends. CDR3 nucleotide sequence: TGTGCCAGCAGCTGGGGAAACATAGGCACTGAAGCTTTCTTT. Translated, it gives CASSWGNIGTEAFF.

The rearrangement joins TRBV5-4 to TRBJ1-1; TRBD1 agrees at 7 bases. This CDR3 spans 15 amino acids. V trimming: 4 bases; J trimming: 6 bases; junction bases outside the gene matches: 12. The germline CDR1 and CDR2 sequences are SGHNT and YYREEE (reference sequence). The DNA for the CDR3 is TGTGCCAGCAGCCCTTACCCGATAGGGGGCCCTGAAGCTTTCTTT. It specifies CASSPYPIGGPEAFF.

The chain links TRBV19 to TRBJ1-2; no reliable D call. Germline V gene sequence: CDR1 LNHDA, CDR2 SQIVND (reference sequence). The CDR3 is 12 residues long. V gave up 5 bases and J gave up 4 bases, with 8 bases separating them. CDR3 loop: CASSGSSYGYTF. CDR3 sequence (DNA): TGTGCCAGTAGTGGGTCGTCCTATGGCTACACCTTC.

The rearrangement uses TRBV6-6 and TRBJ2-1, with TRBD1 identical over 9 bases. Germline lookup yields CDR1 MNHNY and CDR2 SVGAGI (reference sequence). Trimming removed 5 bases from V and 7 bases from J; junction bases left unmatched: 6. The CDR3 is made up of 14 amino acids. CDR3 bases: TGTGCCAGCAGTCTCGGACAGGGGAGAAATGAGCAGTTCTTC. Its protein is CASSLGQGRNEQFF.

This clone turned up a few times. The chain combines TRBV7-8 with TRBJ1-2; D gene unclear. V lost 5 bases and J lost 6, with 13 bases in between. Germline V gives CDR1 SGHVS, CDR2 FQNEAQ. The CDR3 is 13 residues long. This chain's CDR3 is CASSPTQAHGYTF. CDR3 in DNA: TGTGCCAGCAGCCCAACGCAGGCGCATGGCTACACCTTC.

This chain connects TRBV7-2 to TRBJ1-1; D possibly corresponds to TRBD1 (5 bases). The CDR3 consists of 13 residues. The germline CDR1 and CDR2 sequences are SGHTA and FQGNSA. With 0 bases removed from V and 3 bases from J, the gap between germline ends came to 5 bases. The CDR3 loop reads CASSLAGDTEAFF. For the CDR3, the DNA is TGTGCCAGCAGCTTAGCGGGGGACACTGAAGCTTTCTTT.

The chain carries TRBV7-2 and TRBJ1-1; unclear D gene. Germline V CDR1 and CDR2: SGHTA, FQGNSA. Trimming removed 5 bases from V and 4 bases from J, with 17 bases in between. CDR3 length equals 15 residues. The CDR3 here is CASSGQGAMTTEAFF. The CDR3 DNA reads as TGTGCCAGCAGCGGTCAAGGAGCTATGACCACTGAAGCTTTCTTT.

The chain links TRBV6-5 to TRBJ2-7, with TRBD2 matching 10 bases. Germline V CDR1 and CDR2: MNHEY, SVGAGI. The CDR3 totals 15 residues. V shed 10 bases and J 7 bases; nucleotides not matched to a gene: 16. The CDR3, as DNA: TGTGCCACCAGGCCCCAACTAGCGGGGTATGGGGAGCAGTACTTC. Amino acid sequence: CATRPQLAGYGEQYF.

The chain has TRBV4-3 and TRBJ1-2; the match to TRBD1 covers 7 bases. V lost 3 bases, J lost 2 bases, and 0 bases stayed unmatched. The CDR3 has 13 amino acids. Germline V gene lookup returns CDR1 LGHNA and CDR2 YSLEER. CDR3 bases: TGCGCCAGCAGCCAGGGACAGAACTATGGCTACACCTTC. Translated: CASSQGQNYGYTF.

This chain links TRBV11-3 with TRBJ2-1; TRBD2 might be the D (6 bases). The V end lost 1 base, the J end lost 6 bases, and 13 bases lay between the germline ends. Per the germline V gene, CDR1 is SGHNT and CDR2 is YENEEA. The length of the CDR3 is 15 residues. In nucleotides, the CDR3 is TGTGCCAGCAGCTTAGGGACTATGTCGGGCAATGAGCAGTTCTTC. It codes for CASSLGTMSGNEQFF.

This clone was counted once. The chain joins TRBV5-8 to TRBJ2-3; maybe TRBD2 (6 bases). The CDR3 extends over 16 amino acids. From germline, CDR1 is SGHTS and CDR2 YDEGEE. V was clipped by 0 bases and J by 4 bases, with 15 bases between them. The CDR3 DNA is TGTGCCAGCAGCTTGGGCGGGTATAGCGGCTCAGATACGCAGTATTTT. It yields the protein CASSLGGYSGSDTQYF.